The entry below gives a single T cell receptor (beta chain) sequence along with its context. The data derive from a study of shared clonotypes between healthy human individuals. Generated by immunoSEQ multiplex PCR, the TCRdb table keeps only in-frame clones and is missing some. The sample consists of around 1.4 million clones, 98% of them appearing once. Germline CDR1 reads PRHDT; CDR2 reads FYEKMQ (reference sequence). The V and J ends lost 5 bases and 2 bases, in that order; junction bases with no gene match: 12. The CDR3 is made up of 18 amino acids. The sample was naive CD4+ T cells sorted from blood. Subset defined: CD45RA+ positively selected. The rearrangement links TRBV13 to TRBJ2-3, with 11 bases fitting TRBD2. The sequence was collected from a man aged 25 to 45 in good health. The DNA for the CDR3 is TGTGCCAGCAGCACACCCAAACTAGCGGGAGTGGCCACAGATACGCAGTATTTT. It yields the protein CASSTPKLAGVATDTQYF.